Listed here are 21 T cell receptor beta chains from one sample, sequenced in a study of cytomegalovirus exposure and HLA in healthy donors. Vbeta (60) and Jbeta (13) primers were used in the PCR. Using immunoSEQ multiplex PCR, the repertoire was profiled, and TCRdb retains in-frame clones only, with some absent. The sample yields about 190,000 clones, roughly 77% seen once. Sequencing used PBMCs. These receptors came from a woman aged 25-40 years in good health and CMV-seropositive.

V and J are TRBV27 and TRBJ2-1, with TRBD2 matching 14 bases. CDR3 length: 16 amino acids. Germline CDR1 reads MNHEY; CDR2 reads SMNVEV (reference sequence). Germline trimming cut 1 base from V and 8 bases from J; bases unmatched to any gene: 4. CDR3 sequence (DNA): TGTGCCAGCAGTTTATTGGGGACTAGCGGGAGCCATGAGCAGTTCTTC. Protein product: CASSLLGTSGSHEQFF.

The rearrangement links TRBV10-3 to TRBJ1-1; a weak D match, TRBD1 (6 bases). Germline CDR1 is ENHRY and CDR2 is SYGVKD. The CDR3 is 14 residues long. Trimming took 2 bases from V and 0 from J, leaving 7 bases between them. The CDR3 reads CAISERDMNTEAFF. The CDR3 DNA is TGTGCCATCAGTGAGAGGGACATGAACACTGAAGCTTTCTTT.

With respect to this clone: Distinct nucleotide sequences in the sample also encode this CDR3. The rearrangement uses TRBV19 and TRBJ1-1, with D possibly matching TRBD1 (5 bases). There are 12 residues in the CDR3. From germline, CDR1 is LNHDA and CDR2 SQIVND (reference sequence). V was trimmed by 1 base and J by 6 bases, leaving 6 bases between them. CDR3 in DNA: TGTGCCAGTAGTATAGGGGGCGCTGAAGCTTTCTTT. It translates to CASSIGGAEAFF.

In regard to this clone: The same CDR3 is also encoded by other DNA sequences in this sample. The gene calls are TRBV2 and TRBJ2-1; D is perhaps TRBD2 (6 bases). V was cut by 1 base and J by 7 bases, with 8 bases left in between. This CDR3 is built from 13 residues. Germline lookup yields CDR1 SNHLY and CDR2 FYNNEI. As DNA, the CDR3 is TGTGCCAGCAGTGAAGTTGGGGGGAATGAGCAGTTCTTC. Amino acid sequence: CASSEVGGNEQFF.

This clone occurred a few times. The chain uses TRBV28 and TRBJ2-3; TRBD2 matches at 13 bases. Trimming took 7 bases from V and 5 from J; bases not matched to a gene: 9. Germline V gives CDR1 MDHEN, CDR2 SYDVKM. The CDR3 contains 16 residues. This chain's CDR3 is CASTPGLAGEEDTQYF. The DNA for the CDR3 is TGTGCCAGCACTCCTGGACTAGCGGGAGAGGAAGATACGCAGTATTTT.

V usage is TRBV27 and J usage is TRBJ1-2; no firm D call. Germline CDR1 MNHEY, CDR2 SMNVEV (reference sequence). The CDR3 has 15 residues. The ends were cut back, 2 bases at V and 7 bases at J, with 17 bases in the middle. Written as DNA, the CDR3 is TGTGCCAGCAGTTTAGCTAGGGAGATGGGAAGTGGCTACACCTTC. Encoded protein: CASSLAREMGSGYTF.

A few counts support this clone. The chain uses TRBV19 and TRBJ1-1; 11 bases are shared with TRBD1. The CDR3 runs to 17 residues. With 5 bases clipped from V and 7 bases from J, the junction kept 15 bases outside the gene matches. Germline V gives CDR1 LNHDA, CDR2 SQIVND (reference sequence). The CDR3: CASSYPDRGQVRVEAFF. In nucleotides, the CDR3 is TGTGCCAGTAGTTATCCGGACAGGGGGCAAGTTCGGGTTGAAGCTTTCTTT. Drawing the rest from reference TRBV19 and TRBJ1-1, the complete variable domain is DGGITQSPKYLFRKEGQNVTLSCEQNLNHDAMYWYRQDPGQGLRLIYYSQIVNDFQKGDIAEGYSVSREKKESFPLTVTSAQKNPTAFYLCASSYPDRGQVRVEAFFGQGTRLTVV.

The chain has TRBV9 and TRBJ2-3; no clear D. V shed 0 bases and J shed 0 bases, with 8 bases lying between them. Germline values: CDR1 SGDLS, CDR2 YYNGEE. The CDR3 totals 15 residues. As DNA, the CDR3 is TGTGCCAGCAGCGTAGAGGCTAGAAGCACAGATACGCAGTATTTT. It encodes CASSVEARSTDTQYF.

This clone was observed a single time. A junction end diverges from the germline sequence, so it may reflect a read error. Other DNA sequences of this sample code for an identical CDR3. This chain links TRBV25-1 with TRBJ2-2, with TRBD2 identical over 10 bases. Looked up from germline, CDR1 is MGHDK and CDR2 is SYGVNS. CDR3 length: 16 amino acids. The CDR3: CASRATSGENTGELFF. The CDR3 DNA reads TGTGCCAGCAGGGCCACTAGCGGGGAGAACACCGGGGAACTGTTTTTT.

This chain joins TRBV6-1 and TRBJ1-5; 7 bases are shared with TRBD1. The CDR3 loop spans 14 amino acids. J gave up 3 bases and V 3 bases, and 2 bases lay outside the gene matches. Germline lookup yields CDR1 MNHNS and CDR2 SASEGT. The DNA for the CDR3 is TGTGCCAGCAGTGAGGACAGGCCCAATCAGCCCCAGCATTTT. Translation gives CASSEDRPNQPQHF.

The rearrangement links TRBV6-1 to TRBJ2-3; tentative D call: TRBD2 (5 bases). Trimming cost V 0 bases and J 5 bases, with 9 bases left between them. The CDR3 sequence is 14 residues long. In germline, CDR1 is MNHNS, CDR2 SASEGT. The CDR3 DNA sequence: TGTGCCAGCAGTGAAGCGTGGAGGAAAGATACGCAGTATTTT. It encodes CASSEAWRKDTQYF.

The CDR3, as DNA: TGTGCCAGCAACCCACTAGCGGGAGGTTACAATGAGCAGTTCTTC. The encoded protein is CASNPLAGGYNEQFF. The chain couples TRBV2 to TRBJ2-1, with 12 bases matching TRBD2. Germline CDR1 and CDR2: SNHLY and FYNNEI. V lost 7 bases and J lost 4; bases outside the gene matches: 5. The CDR3 has 15 residues.

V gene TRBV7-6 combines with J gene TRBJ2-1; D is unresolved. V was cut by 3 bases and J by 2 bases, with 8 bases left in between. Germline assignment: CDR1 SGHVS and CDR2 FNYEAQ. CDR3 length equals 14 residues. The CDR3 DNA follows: TGTGCCAGCAGCTTCGGCGGAGCCTACAATGAGCAGTTCTTC. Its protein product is CASSFGGAYNEQFF.

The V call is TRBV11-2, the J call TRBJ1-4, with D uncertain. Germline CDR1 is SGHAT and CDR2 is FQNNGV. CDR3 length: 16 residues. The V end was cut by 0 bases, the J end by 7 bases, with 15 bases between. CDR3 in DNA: TGTGCCAGCAGCTTAGATCGAGGCCGTATAGGTGAAAAACTGTTTTTT. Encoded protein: CASSLDRGRIGEKLFF.

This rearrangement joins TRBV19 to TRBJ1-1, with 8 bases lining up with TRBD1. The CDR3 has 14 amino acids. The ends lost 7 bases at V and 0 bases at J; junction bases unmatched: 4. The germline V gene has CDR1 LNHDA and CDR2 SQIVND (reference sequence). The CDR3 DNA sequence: TGTGCCAGTAAAACGGGACAGGTGAACACTGAAGCTTTCTTT. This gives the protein CASKTGQVNTEAFF.

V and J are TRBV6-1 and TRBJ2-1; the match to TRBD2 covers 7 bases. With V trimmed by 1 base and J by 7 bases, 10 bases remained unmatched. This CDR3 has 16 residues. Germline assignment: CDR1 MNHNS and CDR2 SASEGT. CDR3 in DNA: TGTGCCAGCAGTGAAGATACGGGAGGCGGTGGGAATGAGCAGTTCTTC. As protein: CASSEDTGGGGNEQFF.

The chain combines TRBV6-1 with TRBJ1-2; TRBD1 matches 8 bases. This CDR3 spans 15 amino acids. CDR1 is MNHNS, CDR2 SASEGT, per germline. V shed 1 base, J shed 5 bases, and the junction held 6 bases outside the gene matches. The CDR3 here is CASSEDHRGSYGYTF. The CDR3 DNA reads TGTGCCAGCAGTGAAGACCACAGGGGGAGTTATGGCTACACCTTC.

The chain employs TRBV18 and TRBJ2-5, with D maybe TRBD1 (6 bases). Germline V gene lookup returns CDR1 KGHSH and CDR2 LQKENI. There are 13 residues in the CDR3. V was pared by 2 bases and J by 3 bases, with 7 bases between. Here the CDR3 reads CASSPGQKETQYF. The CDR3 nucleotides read TGTGCCAGCTCACCAGGACAGAAAGAGACCCAGTACTTC.

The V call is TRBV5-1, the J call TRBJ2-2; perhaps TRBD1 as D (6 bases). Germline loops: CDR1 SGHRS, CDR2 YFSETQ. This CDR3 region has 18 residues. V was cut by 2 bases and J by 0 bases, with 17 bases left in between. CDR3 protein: CASSFWLTGTPNTGELFF. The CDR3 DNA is TGCGCCAGCAGCTTTTGGCTCACCGGGACACCGAACACCGGGGAGCTGTTTTTT.

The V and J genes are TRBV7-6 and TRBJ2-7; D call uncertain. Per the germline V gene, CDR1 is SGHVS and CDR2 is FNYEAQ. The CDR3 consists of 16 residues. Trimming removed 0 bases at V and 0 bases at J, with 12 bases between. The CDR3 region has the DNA TGTGCCAGCAGCTTAGCGCCAGCGCAAAGCTCCTACGAGCAGTACTTC. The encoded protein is CASSLAPAQSSYEQYF. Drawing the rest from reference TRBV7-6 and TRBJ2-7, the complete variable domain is GAGVSQSPRYKVTKRGQDVALRCDPISGHVSLYWYRQALGQGPEFLTYFNYEAQQDKSGLPNDRFSAERPEGSISTLTIQRTEQRDSAMYRCASSLAPAQSSYEQYFGPGTRLTVT.

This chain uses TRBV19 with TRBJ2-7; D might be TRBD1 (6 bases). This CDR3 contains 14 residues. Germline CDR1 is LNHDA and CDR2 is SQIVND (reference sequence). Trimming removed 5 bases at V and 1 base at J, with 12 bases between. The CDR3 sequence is CASSPVGTSYEQYF. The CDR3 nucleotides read TGTGCCAGTAGTCCAGTGGGGACATCCTACGAGCAGTACTTC.